The next 20 T cell receptor beta chains were all read from a single sample in a study of monozygotic twins with inflammatory bowel disease. TCRdb reprocessed the 5' RACE reads and reports one entry per CDR3 protein, with no DNA. The sample holds around 380,000 distinct CDR3 sequences. Specimen: blood. These TCRs come from a human donor with ulcerative colitis or Crohn's disease, or a healthy co-twin of an affected twin (not recorded which).

V usage is TRBV11-3 and J usage is TRBJ2-5; TCRdb selects TRBD1, and the lack of DNA leaves this call unchecked. This CDR3 comprises 14 residues. CDR1 and CDR2 from the germline V gene are SGHNT and YENEEA. The CDR3 protein is CASSLVDRQETQYF.

This chain links TRBV27 with TRBJ2-1; the TCRdb D gene call, TRBD1, has no DNA to confirm it. Germline V CDR1 and CDR2: MNHEY, SMNVEV (reference sequence). This CDR3 comprises 20 residues. The CDR3 region is CASSRNLGQKHKKTYNEQFF.

The CDR3 loop is CASSQVLAGVNTGELFF. The chain couples TRBV4-1 to TRBJ2-2; TCRdb calls TRBD2, which cannot be checked without DNA. From germline, CDR1 is MGHRA and CDR2 YSYEKL. The CDR3 length is 17 residues.

The CDR3 loop reads CASSFEGARGNTIYF. The rearrangement links TRBV7-2 to TRBJ1-3; absent DNA, TCRdb's TRBD1 call cannot be checked. CDR3 length: 15 amino acids. Germline V gives CDR1 SGHTA, CDR2 FQGNSA.

This sequence joins TRBV20-1 and TRBJ1-2. This CDR3 comprises 13 residues. Germline V gives CDR1 DFQATT, CDR2 SNEGSKA (reference sequence). CDR3 region: CSARDNSLRGYTF.

The rearrangement links TRBV2 to TRBJ1-3; lacking DNA, the TRBD1 call made by TCRdb goes unchecked. The CDR3 length is 15 residues. The germline V gene encodes CDR1 SNHLY and CDR2 FYNNEI. CDR3 amino acids: CASRGQLLSGNTIYF.

The chain recombines TRBV30 with TRBJ2-1. Germline-derived CDR1 and CDR2 are GTSNPN and SVGIG (reference sequence). The CDR3 sequence is 14 residues long. The CDR3 loop reads CAWSAFGLSNEQFF.

V is TRBV9 and J is TRBJ2-3; the D gene TCRdb calls, TRBD1, cannot be checked with no DNA. The CDR3 contains 17 residues. Germline CDR1 is SGDLS and CDR2 is YYNGEE. CDR3 protein: CASSPHGSPPHTDTQYF. Looking up the rest from reference TRBV9 and TRBJ2-3 gives the full variable domain: DSGVTQTPKHLITATGQRVTLRCSPRSGDLSVYWYQQSLDQGLQFLIQYYNGEERAKGNILERFSAQQFPDLHSELNLSSLELGDSALYFCASSPHGSPPHTDTQYFGPGTRLTVL.

This chain uses TRBV15 with TRBJ2-1; TCRdb's D gene call, TRBD2, goes unchecked for lack of DNA. Germline CDR1 and CDR2: LNHNV and YYDKDF (reference sequence). The CDR3 covers 15 residues. The CDR3 reads CATSREGLADNEQFF.

This chain links TRBV4-1 with TRBJ1-5. Germline V lookup: CDR1 MGHRA, CDR2 YSYEKL. The CDR3 runs to 13 residues. CDR3 protein: CASSQDRGQPQHF.

This sequence joins TRBV27 and TRBJ2-1. CDR1 MNHEY and CDR2 SMNVEV come from the germline V gene (reference sequence). The CDR3 runs to 14 residues. The CDR3 loop is CASSYDGTYNEQFF.

V and J are TRBV4-2 and TRBJ2-3; TCRdb's D gene call, TRBD2, goes unchecked for lack of DNA. Germline CDR1 and CDR2: LGHNA and YNFKEQ. CDR3 length equals 17 residues. CDR3: CASSQDGASGGADTQYF.

J is TRBJ2-1 and V is TRBV27; TCRdb's D gene call, TRBD2, goes unchecked for lack of DNA. CDR3 size: 16 residues. Germline V gene lookup returns CDR1 MNHEY and CDR2 SMNVEV (reference sequence). The CDR3 loop is CASSRSSGGTYNEQFF.

The chain combines TRBV20-1 with TRBJ2-3; TCRdb indicates TRBD2, and absent DNA this call remains unverified. The germline V gene has CDR1 DFQATT and CDR2 SNEGSKA (reference sequence). CDR3 length: 15 residues. CDR3 amino acids: CSASAGSGYTDTQYF.

This chain uses TRBV6-1 with TRBJ2-7; no DNA is available, so the TRBD2 call from TCRdb remains unchecked. The CDR3 totals 14 residues. The V gene's germline CDR1 is MNHNS and CDR2 SASEGT. This CDR3 is CASNPIATSYEQYF.

The chain is built from TRBV6-6 and TRBJ2-5. Germline CDR1 and CDR2: MNHNY and SVGAGI (reference sequence). CDR3 length equals 14 residues. The CDR3 loop is CASSYGGNQETQYF.

The rearrangement uses TRBV7-2 and TRBJ2-7; TCRdb gives TRBD2 as the D gene, but with no DNA this cannot be confirmed. The CDR3 runs to 14 residues. Looked up from germline, CDR1 is SGHTA and CDR2 is FQGNSA. The CDR3 protein is CASSSTSGPYEQYF. Full variable domain (rest looked up from reference TRBV7-2 and TRBJ2-7): GAGVSQSPSNKVTEKGKDVELRCDPISGHTALYWYRQSLGQGLEFLIYFQGNSAPDKSGLPSDRFSAERTGGSVSTLTIQRTQQEDSAVYLCASSSTSGPYEQYFGPGTRLTVT.

The V and J genes are TRBV29-1 and TRBJ1-1; TCRdb's D gene call, TRBD1, goes unchecked for lack of DNA. The germline V gene has CDR1 SQVTM and CDR2 ANQGSEA. The CDR3 loop spans 15 amino acids. The CDR3 sequence: CSVEGLPGFYTEAFF. The variable domain in full, completed from reference TRBV29-1 and TRBJ1-1, reads SAVISQKPSRDICQRGTSLTIQCQVDSQVTMMFWYRQQPGQSLTLIATANQGSEATYESGFVIDKFPISRPNLTFSTLTVSNMSPEDSSIYLCSVEGLPGFYTEAFFGQGTRLTVV.

The V gene is TRBV4-3, the J gene TRBJ1-2; the TRBD1 assignment by TCRdb is unverifiable without DNA. Germline V gene data show CDR1 as LGHNA and CDR2 as YSLEER. The length of the CDR3 is 18 residues. The CDR3 loop reads CASSQEVGAPTGYYGYTF.

The chain combines TRBV24-1 with TRBJ1-5; TCRdb gives TRBD1 as the D gene, but with no DNA this cannot be confirmed. CDR3 length equals 14 residues. Germline loops: CDR1 KGHDR, CDR2 SFDVKD. CDR3 sequence: CATSETGMGQPQHF.